The TCR beta chain under discussion was sequenced for a study of T cell repertoires in cytomegalovirus infection. For the study at large: Both a matching HLA type and CMV infection were indicated by public TCR beta signatures. Broader study findings: The study found HLA-C-restricted CMV-specific TCR beta clonotypes dominating the ex vivo response. Summed frequency of shared TCR beta families picked out CMV carriers who also had the relevant HLA.

This clonotype was picked up one time. What it binds is unknown. Deletions cut 5 bases from V and 0 bases from J, with 19 bases between. Germline assignment: CDR1 DFQATT and CDR2 SNEGSKA (reference sequence). The CDR3 is 16 amino acids. TCRdb independently ran MiXCR on the reads; one entry per CDR3 protein. The sample includes about 440,000 distinct CDR3 sequences, under 40% of them seen just once. This rearrangement joins TRBV20-1 to TRBJ1-1; unclear D gene. This clonotype was sampled from a human donor in good health (CMV status not recorded). Some clones in this sample may be carry-over from other donors' samples. Sequencing was done on a sample of PBMCs. This CDR3 reads CSAGLLHYAMNTEAFF. CDR3 bases: TGCAGTGCTGGCTTACTCCACTACGCCATGAACACTGAAGCTTTCTTT.